The TCR beta chain described here comes from a study of T-cell memory formation after mild COVID-19. On the study more broadly: Largely donor-specific sequence clusters came from two donors.

The CDR3 has 13 residues. Trimming left V 4 bases short and J 7 bases short, with 11 bases between. From germline, CDR1 is MNHEY and CDR2 SMNVEV (reference sequence). General observations from the study: Clones contracting across day 15 to 85 had a balanced CD4/CD8 profile; later expanding clones leaned CD4+.

TCRdb fed the 5' RACE reads into MiXCR, producing one record per CDR3 protein. Here the sample spans about 470,000 distinct CDR3 sequences, nearly 25% being singletons. About this clonotype: Its matching antigen is unknown.

Sequencing was done on a sample of PBMCs or a T cell subset sorted from them (not recorded which). V usage is TRBV27 and J usage is TRBJ2-4; D possibly corresponds to TRBD2 (5 bases). The clonotype was recovered from an adult woman who had mild COVID-19 (a few samples of this study predate the infection). Cell type and time point are not known. In nucleotides, the CDR3 is TGTGCCAGCAGTTCCGGGGTCGGGAACATTCAGTACTTC. It encodes CASSSGVGNIQYF.